This T cell receptor beta chain is drawn from a study of read filtering for tumor transcriptome and immune sequencing. After removal of 1 base from V and 4 bases from J, the junction contained 4 bases not matched to a gene. Germline-derived CDR1 and CDR2 are LGHNA and YNFKEQ. The length of the CDR3 is 16 residues. This clonotype was seen a handful of times. Molecular barcoded adaptors covering alpha/delta and beta/gamma chains were used on around 400 ng RNA. From the reads, TCRdb called clonotypes with MiXCR, one entry per CDR3 protein. Of over 45,000 distinct CDR3 sequences in the sample, over 9.5% are singletons; the top ten hold roughly 15%.

The sample comprised a population of CD138-negative cells sorted from bone marrow. The chain is built from TRBV4-2 and TRBJ2-1; 10 nucleotides align to TRBD2. The sequence came from a donor aged 40 or older with multiple myeloma. The CDR3 loop reads CASSQAASGGYNEQFF. The CDR3 region has the DNA TGTGCCAGCAGCCAAGCAGCTAGCGGGGGTTACAATGAGCAGTTCTTC.